The present TCR beta chain was sequenced within a study of blood T cell repertoires in COVID-19 (TCRdb year 2020). Study-wide context: Samples from collaborators originated in the United States, Italy and Spain and spanned both the acute and convalescent phases of COVID-19. The material from the prospective study consisted of cDNA or gDNA derived from T cells, B-cell-depleted T cells, or PBMCs. The dataset comprised deeply sampled blood TCRbeta repertoires from subjects exposed to, actively infected with, or recovered from COVID-19. The repertoires were released in a freely available public database meant as a resource for research on the immune response to SARS-CoV-2. The samples were drawn from the first 160 participants of the ongoing ImmuneRACE study and from over 950 subjects provided by 6 global collaborators. Sample metadata almost always included a de-identified subject ID, COVID-19 status, age in years and sex. Where available, HLA class I and class II types were obtained from metadata supplied by the sample provider rather than from assay-based typing. General conclusions and limits of the study: The amount of clinical and demographic metadata varied by source and participant and was provided uncurated.

Collaborating institutions collected whole blood in K2EDTA tubes following their own protocols. For TCRbeta analysis, collaborators shipped samples in one of three forms: frozen whole blood, isolated PBMCs, or DNA extracted from either of those sample types. CDR1 and CDR2 are drawn from the germline V gene: SGHVS, FQNEAQ. The CDR3 runs 12 amino acids, cysteine and phenylalanine included. The CDR3 DNA has 36 bases and is translated from base 1. V is shortened by 1 base, J by 5 bases, and the region joining them spans 5 bases. TCRbeta CDR3 regions were amplified from genomic DNA by means of the immunoSEQ Assay, a bias-controlled multiplex PCR. The paper's processing steps were these. The number of nucleated cells in each sample was estimated from the amplification of reference gene primers within the assay. To quantify the absolute abundance of each unique TCRbeta CDR3 rearrangement, sequence reads were collapsed and filtered. Productive Simpson clonality was computed per sample as the square root of Simpson's diversity index over productive rearrangements. The table was pulled from immuneACCESS by TCRdb, which kept in-frame rearrangements only. Such tables lose some clones; where checked, under half of the loss comes from unresolved V genes, and the rest has no known cause. The V and J calls and clone size are taken from that table; D and trimming were inferred from the DNA. The sample profile shows about 23,000 clones; approximately 85% of them were found once. The biggest ten clones account for about 20% of the sample.

A remark on this clone: No antigen is known for it. No base-level quality is on record; no much larger clone is a single base apart.

The specimen sequenced was peripheral blood. The chain was built from TRBV7-8 and TRBJ1-2; no D gene can be assigned with confidence. The source is a man in his sixties or seventies in a cohort sampled during active COVID-19. The CDR3 has the sequence CASSLGDYGYTF. The sequenced DNA: TGTGCCAGCAGCTTAGGAGATTATGGCTACACCTTC.